The 12 T cell receptor beta chains below were found in one sample sequenced in a study of technical replicates of blood from a handful of donors. Using immunoSEQ multiplex PCR, the repertoire was profiled, and TCRdb retains in-frame clones only, with some absent. The sample carries more than 75,000 clones, about 90% recorded once. Sequences were obtained from T cells isolated from PBMCs. The receptors originated from a human donor in good health.

This clone has a single count. The chain recombines TRBV11-2 with TRBJ2-5; tentative D call: TRBD1 (5 bases). The V gene's germline CDR1 is SGHAT and CDR2 FQNNGV. This CDR3 comprises 19 residues. Trimming shortened V by 2 bases and J by 6 bases, and 28 bases separated the two germline ends. CDR3 residues: CASSLRGQGLGAGRQTQYF. CDR3 bases: TGTGCCAGCAGCTTAAGGGGTCAGGGATTAGGGGCCGGAAGACAGACCCAGTACTTC. Complete variable domain (other parts from reference TRBV11-2 and TRBJ2-5): EAGVAQSPRYKIIEKRQSVAFWCNPISGHATLYWYQQILGQGPKLLIQFQNNGVVDDSQLPKDRFSAERLKGVDSTLKIQPAKLEDSAVYLCASSLRGQGLGAGRQTQYFGPGTRLLVL.

The chain couples TRBV6-1 to TRBJ2-7; no clear D gene. V lost 6 bases and J lost 5, with 14 bases in between. Germline V gene lookup returns CDR1 MNHNS and CDR2 SASEGT. The CDR3 consists of 13 residues. CDR3 loop: CASSEPSIHEQYF. In DNA, the CDR3 is TGTGCCAGCAGCGAGCCCTCGATCCACGAGCAGTACTTC.

The CDR3 loop is CASSPSGTGLGEQFF. CDR3 coding DNA: TGTGCCAGCAGCCCATCCGGGACAGGGCTTGGTGAGCAGTTCTTC. The rearrangement links TRBV9 to TRBJ2-1; 9 bases line up with TRBD1. J was trimmed by 9 bases and V by 4 bases; bases with no gene match: 11. The CDR3 loop spans 15 amino acids. Per germline, CDR1 SGDLS and CDR2 YYNGEE.

This clone showed up just once. The chain employs TRBV5-1 and TRBJ2-7; TRBD1 agrees at 12 bases. Germline V gene sequence: CDR1 SGHRS, CDR2 YFSETQ. Trimming removed 4 bases from V and 5 bases from J; junction bases left unmatched: 7. The CDR3 contains 15 residues. CDR3: CASSARDRGRDEQYF. The CDR3, as DNA: TGCGCCAGCAGCGCCAGGGACAGGGGGCGCGACGAGCAGTACTTC.

V and J are TRBV19 and TRBJ2-7; 10 bases are shared with TRBD2. Germline loops: CDR1 LNHDA, CDR2 SQIVND (reference sequence). V lost 5 bases, J lost 7 bases, and 11 bases stayed unmatched. This CDR3 has 15 residues. CDR3 in amino acids: CASSYELAGPGEQYF. The CDR3, as DNA: TGTGCCAGTAGTTACGAACTAGCGGGACCCGGGGAGCAGTACTTC.

The chain has TRBV19 and TRBJ1-1; D call uncertain. V shed 3 bases and J shed 5 bases, with 10 bases lying between them. CDR1 is LNHDA and CDR2 is SQIVND in the germline V gene (reference sequence). The CDR3 runs 13 residues. The CDR3 loop reads CASSIHHATEAFF. The CDR3 coding sequence is TGTGCCAGTAGTATTCACCACGCGACTGAAGCTTTCTTT. Together with reference TRBV19 and TRBJ1-1, the CDR3 gives the full variable domain: DGGITQSPKYLFRKEGQNVTLSCEQNLNHDAMYWYRQDPGQGLRLIYYSQIVNDFQKGDIAEGYSVSREKKESFPLTVTSAQKNPTAFYLCASSIHHATEAFFGQGTRLTVV.

The CDR3 is CASSLFGSLAKNIQYF. For the CDR3, the DNA is TGTGCCAGCAGCTTATTCGGGAGTCTAGCCAAAAACATTCAGTACTTC. The rearrangement uses TRBV13 and TRBJ2-4; D possibly corresponds to TRBD2 (6 bases). The CDR3 consists of 16 residues. The V end was cut by 2 bases, the J end by 0 bases, with 11 bases between. Germline V gene data show CDR1 as PRHDT and CDR2 as FYEKMQ (reference sequence). The complete variable domain, with remaining parts taken from reference TRBV13 and TRBJ2-4, reads AAGVIQSPRHLIKEKRETATLKCYPIPRHDTVYWYQQGPGQDPQFLISFYEKMQSDKGSIPDRFSAQQFSDYHSELNMSSLELGDSALYFCASSLFGSLAKNIQYFGAGTRLSVL.

This clone was counted once. This chain joins TRBV11-3 and TRBJ1-2; D is uncertain. The germline V gene has CDR1 SGHNT and CDR2 YENEEA. This CDR3 has 16 amino acids. The V end lost 4 bases, the J end lost 4 bases, and 19 bases lay between the germline ends. The CDR3 region has the DNA TGTGCCAGCAGCTCCCAGGTTGCACTTGCCCGCTATGGCTACACCTTC. This codes for CASSSQVALARYGYTF.

The chain combines TRBV19 with TRBJ2-3, with TRBD2 matching over 9 bases. V trimming: 8 bases; J trimming: 0 bases; junction bases outside the gene matches: 3. Germline CDR1 and CDR2: LNHDA and SQIVND (reference sequence). The CDR3 spans 14 residues. CDR3 residues: CASASGGSTDTQYF. The DNA for the CDR3 is TGTGCCAGTGCAAGCGGGGGGAGCACAGATACGCAGTATTTT.

The count of this clone is one. The chain recombines TRBV6-5 with TRBJ1-3; 8 bases agree with TRBD1. V dropped 4 bases and J dropped 3; count of bases not matched to a gene: 8. The CDR3 spans 16 residues. Per the germline V gene, CDR1 is MNHEY and CDR2 is SVGAGI. For the CDR3, the DNA is TGTGCCAGCAGTTCCGAGGGGACAGGTTATGGAAACACCATATATTTT. Amino acids: CASSSEGTGYGNTIYF.

CDR3 protein: CASSLRGAATGGAFF. The DNA for the CDR3 is TGTGCCAGCAGCTTGAGGGGTGCGGCAACAGGGGGGGCTTTCTTT. The gene calls are TRBV5-6 and TRBJ1-1, with TRBD1 matching over 8 bases. Germline V CDR1 and CDR2: SGHDT, YYEEEE. The CDR3 contains 15 residues. The V segment lost 1 base and the J segment 11 bases; nucleotides outside the gene matches: 13.

This rearrangement joins TRBV5-8 to TRBJ2-1; the D gene is possibly TRBD1 (6 bases). Trimming took off 3 bases at V and 7 bases at J, with 17 bases between the two ends. The CDR3 runs to 15 residues. Germline V gene lookup returns CDR1 SGHTS and CDR2 YDEGEE. The CDR3 DNA follows: TGTGCCAGCAGCTCAGATGACAGGTTGGTAAATGAGCAGTTCTTC. Protein product: CASSSDDRLVNEQFF.